This T cell receptor (beta chain) was captured in a study of PD-L1 blockade in urothelial cancer. The CDR3 is 18 residues long. From germline, CDR1 is SGHRS and CDR2 YFSETQ. Trimming removed 4 bases from V and 0 bases from J, with 21 bases in between. Each PCR received spiked synthetic TCR analog templates. Method: immunoSEQ multiplex PCR; TCRdb's copy keeps in-frame clones and lacks some. The data show 25,000 to 35,000 clones, around 87% seen once. Sample: PBMCs, taken around atezolizumab (anti-PD-L1) treatment. The V call is TRBV5-1, the J call TRBJ2-3; TRBD1 is a possible D gene (6 bases). The sequence derives from a man over 45 with urothelial cancer. For the CDR3, the DNA is TGCGCCAGCAGCCCCTCGCGTGGGGGCACCCCTAGCACAGATACGCAGTATTTT. As protein: CASSPSRGGTPSTDTQYF.